Each of the 13 T cell receptor beta chains below was sequenced from the same sample in a study of T-cell memory formation after mild COVID-19. MiXCR, run by TCRdb on the 5' RACE reads, gives a single entry per CDR3 protein. The profile shows 450,000 to 650,000 distinct CDR3 sequences, around 21% of them singletons. Input material: PBMCs or a T cell subset sorted from them (not recorded which). Every receptor here comes from an adult woman who had mild COVID-19 (a few samples of this study predate the infection). Cell type and time point are not known.

The CDR3 coding sequence is TGTGCCAGCCTCGGAGGGGGCGCGGTAATCGGTGGCTACACCTTC. Protein sequence: CASLGGGAVIGGYTF. The V call is TRBV6-6, the J call TRBJ1-2, with TRBD1 matching over 7 bases. Germline CDR1 reads MNHNY; CDR2 reads SVGAGI (reference sequence). This CDR3 has 15 residues. Unmatched junction bases numbered 16, after V lost 8 bases and J lost 7 bases.

This clonotype was detected only once. CDR3 residues: CAWTQGNEQFF. The CDR3 DNA sequence: TGTGCCTGGACTCAAGGCAATGAGCAGTTCTTC. J is TRBJ2-1 and V is TRBV30; D is ambiguous. Germline V CDR1 and CDR2: GTSNPN, SVGIG (reference sequence). Trimming took off 4 bases at V and 6 bases at J, with 7 bases between the two ends. The CDR3 sequence is 11 residues long.

This clonotype showed up just a few times. The chain joins TRBV30 to TRBJ1-2, with a possible D match to TRBD1 (5 bases). The ends were cut back, 0 bases at V and 4 bases at J, with 12 bases in the middle. Looked up from germline, CDR1 is GTSNPN and CDR2 is SVGIG (reference sequence). CDR3 size: 14 residues. CDR3 DNA: TGTGCCTGGAGTGTCGGGTGGGGGATCTATGGCTACACCTTC. It yields the protein CAWSVGWGIYGYTF.

This clonotype was counted between two and nine times. CDR3 residues: CASSRTSGRWNEQFF. CDR3 DNA: TGTGCCAGCAGCCGGACTAGCGGGAGATGGAATGAGCAGTTCTTC. V gene TRBV7-2 combines with J gene TRBJ2-1; TRBD2 aligns across 13 bases. The CDR3 runs 15 residues. The germline gives CDR1 SGHTA, CDR2 FQGNSA. Trimming at V came to 5 bases and at J to 7 bases, leaving 5 bases not matched to a gene.

This clonotype was recorded a few times. This chain links TRBV25-1 with TRBJ1-2; unclear D gene. CDR3 size: 11 residues. CDR1 is MGHDK and CDR2 is SYGVNS in the germline V gene. The ends were cut back, 6 bases at V and 6 bases at J, with 8 bases in the middle. This CDR3 is CASRDFDGYTF. In DNA, the CDR3 is TGTGCCAGCAGGGACTTTGATGGCTACACCTTC.

The chain links TRBV6-5 to TRBJ2-1; 8 bases fit TRBD2. J was trimmed by 0 bases and V by 7 bases; bases with no gene match: 26. Germline V CDR1 and CDR2: MNHEY, SVGAGI. The CDR3 loop spans 22 amino acids. The CDR3 region is CASTNLGATVRGRLSSYNEQFF. The CDR3 DNA reads as TGTGCCAGCACCAATCTGGGAGCCACGGTTCGCGGGAGGTTGAGCTCCTACAATGAGCAGTTCTTC.

The table lists this clonotype with a few counts. CDR3 coding DNA: TGCAGCGTTGAAGGGGGGACTAACTATGGCTACACCTTC. Its protein is CSVEGGTNYGYTF. V is TRBV29-1 and J is TRBJ1-2, with a weak D call TRBD1 (5 bases). This CDR3 contains 13 residues. Trimming removed 1 base at V and 0 bases at J, with 6 bases between. Germline V gene sequence: CDR1 SQVTM, CDR2 ANQGSEA.

This clonotype was seen a few times. In DNA form, the CDR3 reads TGTGCCAGCAGCTTGGTACGGCAGGGACGATACAATGAGCAGTTCTTC. Protein sequence: CASSLVRQGRYNEQFF. The rearrangement uses TRBV5-6 and TRBJ2-1, with D tentatively TRBD1 or TRBD2 (5 bases each). The V end was cut by 0 bases, the J end by 4 bases, with 14 bases between. The CDR3 has 16 residues. In germline, CDR1 is SGHDT, CDR2 YYEEEE.

With regard to this clonotype: Relative to the germline gene, one junction end is altered; a read error may explain this. The gene calls are TRBV6-6 and TRBJ2-7; 9 nucleotides align to TRBD1. The CDR3 consists of 14 residues. Germline CDR1 MNHNY, CDR2 SVGAGI (reference sequence). The CDR3 DNA is TGTGCCAGCAGTTACTCGGGACAGGGAGAAAACCACCAATTC. This codes for CASSYSGQGENHQF.

This CDR3 is CASSMTGELFF. CDR3 in DNA: TGTGCCAGCAGTATGACCGGGGAGCTGTTTTTT. This sequence joins TRBV6-2 or TRBV6-3 and TRBJ2-2; no firm D call. The CDR3 has 11 residues. With 5 bases removed from V and 5 bases from J, the gap between germline ends came to 3 bases. Germline lookup yields CDR1 MNHEY and CDR2 SVGEGT.

The J gene is TRBJ1-2, the V gene TRBV7-9; D gene ambiguous. With 1 base removed from V and 6 bases from J, the gap between germline ends came to 12 bases. This CDR3 is built from 14 residues. Germline-derived CDR1 and CDR2 are SEHNR and FQNEAQ (reference sequence). Written as DNA, the CDR3 is TGTGCCAGCAGCTTAGAGGTCAGGTTTGATGGCTACACCTTC. This codes for CASSLEVRFDGYTF. Looking up the rest from reference TRBV7-9 and TRBJ1-2 gives the full variable domain: DTGVSQNPRHKITKRGQNVTFRCDPISEHNRLYWYRQTLGQGPEFLTYFQNEAQLEKSRLLSDRFSAERPKGSFSTLEIQRTEQGDSAMYLCASSLEVRFDGYTFGSGTRLTVV.

The table lists this clonotype with a few counts. The chain carries TRBV13 and TRBJ1-1; a possible D gene is TRBD1 (5 bases). The CDR3 totals 14 residues. V was trimmed by 4 bases and J by 4 bases, leaving 13 bases between them. Germline V gives CDR1 PRHDT, CDR2 FYEKMQ (reference sequence). The DNA of the CDR3 is TGTGCCAGCAGCTCGCAGACTGGGGCCACTGAAGCTTTCTTT. Protein: CASSSQTGATEAFF.

The genes are TRBV6-5 and TRBJ1-1, with unresolved D. The CDR3 runs 13 residues. Trimming took off 2 bases at V and 5 bases at J, with 9 bases between the two ends. Germline V gene sequence: CDR1 MNHEY, CDR2 SVGAGI. CDR3 in amino acids: CASSYGGWTEAFF. The CDR3 nucleotides are TGTGCCAGCAGTTACGGCGGCTGGACTGAAGCTTTCTTT.